These T cell receptor beta chains were read from a single sample in a study of cytomegalovirus exposure and HLA in healthy donors. TCRdb's table, derived via immunoSEQ multiplex PCR, lists solely in-frame clones and lacks some. Among some 150,000 clones, approximately 88% were seen once, and the ten largest hold about 1.4%. The specimen sequenced was PBMCs. Receptors originate from a woman under 30 in good health and CMV-seronegative. The CDR3 runs from the conserved cysteine through the conserved F or W. The order of the fields is clone size, V gene, D gene, J gene, CDR3 protein, CDR3 DNA. A D gene is named only where the DNA matches it firmly. A clone size is listed for some rows: how often the clone was seen (once, few, many), or a class if it is expanded.

>NA|TRBV5-1|TRBD1|TRBJ2-1
CASSRGQGSEQFF
TGCGCCAGCAGCAGAGGACAGGGAAGTGAGCAGTTCTTC
>NA|TRBV4-1|NA|TRBJ1-1
CASSQEWEVIAEAFF
TGCGCCAGCAGCCAAGAATGGGAGGTTATCGCTGAAGCTTTCTTT
>NA|TRBV18|NA|TRBJ1-2
CASSPLEGGNYGYTF
TGTGCCAGCTCACCGTTGGAGGGTGGGAACTATGGCTACACCTTC
>once|TRBV5-1|NA|TRBJ1-1
CASSLVGSIMNTEAFF
TGCGCCAGCAGCTTGGTGGGGAGTATCATGAATACTGAAGCTTTCTTT
>once|TRBV15|NA|TRBJ1-1
CATSRQVRNTEAFF
TGTGCCACCAGCAGACAGGTGAGAAACACTGAAGCTTTCTTT
>once|TRBV9|TRBD2|TRBJ2-1
CASSLTGTSVNEQFF
TGTGCCAGCAGCTTAACCGGGACTAGCGTCAATGAGCAGTTCTTC
>NA|TRBV19|NA|TRBJ1-4
CASSIWTDPTATNEKLFF
TGTGCCAGTAGTATATGGACAGATCCAACTGCAACTAATGAAAAACTGTTTTTT
>NA|TRBV7-9|NA|TRBJ1-1
CSSSLMTGEFMNTEAFF
TGTTCCAGCAGCTTAATGACAGGTGAGTTCATGAACACTGAAGCTTTCTTT
>few|TRBV19|NA|TRBJ2-5
CASSPRGTSWETQYF
TGTGCCAGTAGTCCACGAGGCACTAGCTGGGAGACCCAGTACTTC
>NA|TRBV7-9|NA|TRBJ1-1
CASSLAAEDTEAFF
TGTGCCAGCAGCTTAGCGGCAGAGGACACTGAAGCTTTCTTT
>medium-sized|TRBV6-1|TRBD2|TRBJ2-3
CASSELAGADTQYF
TGTGCCAGCAGTGAGCTAGCGGGTGCAGATACGCAGTATTTT
>NA|TRBV4-1|TRBD2|TRBJ2-1
CASSLSTSGVGSYNEQFF
TGCGCCAGCAGCTTATCGACTAGCGGGGTGGGCTCCTACAATGAGCAGTTCTTC
>NA|TRBV9|NA|TRBJ2-7
CASSVVDLGAEQYF
TGTGCCAGCAGCGTAGTAGATTTGGGGGCCGAGCAGTACTTC
>once|TRBV18|TRBD1|TRBJ1-1
CASSPVQGANTEAFF
TGTGCCAGCTCACCAGTTCAGGGGGCGAACACTGAAGCTTTCTTT
>few|TRBV27|NA|TRBJ1-2
CASSLQGPGGYTF
TGTGCCAGCAGTTTACAGGGGCCCGGGGGCTACACCTTC
>NA|TRBV7-2|NA|TRBJ2-1
CASSLDNGGYNEQFF
TGTGCCAGCAGCTTAGACAATGGAGGGTATAATGAGCAGTTCTTC
>NA|TRBV5-1|TRBD2|TRBJ2-4
CASSARTSGGGENSQYF
TGCGCCAGCAGCGCTAGGACTAGCGGGGGGGGCGAAAACAGTCAGTACTTC
>NA|TRBV10-3|NA|TRBJ2-3
CAISAGATSTDTQYF
TGTGCCATCAGTGCTGGAGCCACAAGCACAGATACGCAGTATTTT
>NA|TRBV12-5|NA|TRBJ1-1
CASGLGGGNTEAFF
TGTGCTAGTGGCCTGGGGGGAGGGAACACTGAAGCTTTCTTT
>NA|TRBV7-2|NA|TRBJ1-3
CASSLGTAGNTIYF
TGTGCCAGCAGCTTAGGGACAGCTGGAAACACCATATATTTT
>NA|TRBV19|NA|TRBJ1-2
CASSIGLNYGYTF
TGTGCCAGTAGTATAGGACTGAACTATGGCTACACCTTC
>once|TRBV19|NA|TRBJ2-3
CASSIRQRGTDTQYF
TGTGCCAGTAGTATTCGGCAGCGGGGCACAGATACGCAGTATTTT
>NA|TRBV7-3|TRBD1|TRBJ1-1
CASSPGQGNTEAFF
TGTGCCAGCAGCCCGGGACAGGGGAACACTGAAGCTTTCTTT
>NA|TRBV14|TRBD1|TRBJ1-6
CASSLQTGNTSPLHF
TGTGCCAGCAGCCTACAGACAGGGAACACCTCCCCCCTCCACTTT
>NA|TRBV15|NA|TRBJ2-6
CATSRLTSGANVLTF
TGTGCCACCAGCAGGCTAACTTCTGGGGCCAACGTCCTGACTTTC
>NA|TRBV30|NA|TRBJ1-3
CAWSPQDISGNTIYF
TGTGCCTGGTCACCCCAGGATATTTCTGGAAACACCATATATTTT
>NA|TRBV4-1|NA|TRBJ2-3
CASSPTSNRDTQYF
TGCGCCAGCAGTCCGACTAGTAATCGGGATACGCAGTATTTT
>NA|TRBV30|TRBD1|TRBJ2-5
CASGQGMETQYF
TGTGCATCGGGACAGGGGATGGAGACCCAGTACTTC
>NA|TRBV10-3|NA|TRBJ1-2
CAISESVLARGPGGYTF
TGTGCCATCAGTGAGTCTGTTCTAGCGCGGGGACCAGGGGGCTACACCTTC
>once|TRBV6-4|TRBD1|TRBJ1-2
CASSDRGRGYTF
TGTGCCAGTAGCGACAGGGGGAGAGGCTACACCTTC
>NA|TRBV7-9|TRBD1|TRBJ1-1
CASSLEWDRAREF
TGTGCCAGCAGCTTAGAATGGGACAGGGCCAGGGAATTT
>once|TRBV5-4|TRBD2|TRBJ2-5
CASSFLSGSGVQETQYF
TGTGCCAGCAGCTTCCTTTCGGGTAGCGGGGTCCAAGAGACCCAGTACTTC
>NA|TRBV18|TRBD1|TRBJ1-1
CASSPDRGVTEAFF
TGTGCCAGCTCCCCCGACAGGGGAGTCACTGAAGCTTTCTTT